This T cell receptor beta chain is drawn from a study of blood T cell repertoires in COVID-19. Turning to the study itself: The analysed material was cDNA or gDNA that came from T cells, B-cell-depleted T cells, or PBMCs.

Those enrolled in Seattle joined during active infection and were followed longitudinally afterward. The CDR3 is 16 residues long. V lost 1 base to trimming and J lost 3 bases; unmatched junction nucleotides: 3. Germline V gives CDR1 SGHAT, CDR2 FQNNGV. Source study methods: The assay estimated nucleated cells by amplifying reference gene primers. Measured with immunoSEQ multiplex PCR; TCRdb has only the in-frame clones, and not every one. The V and J calls and clone size are taken from that table; D and trimming were inferred from the DNA. The sample gives 150,000 or so clones, roughly 82% of which show up once; about 7.7% is in the top ten.

The clonotype comes from a woman aged 35 to 49 with COVID-19, enrolled during active disease. V usage is TRBV11-2 and J usage is TRBJ1-4, with 9 bases fitting TRBD1. Sequenced material: peripheral blood. The CDR3 protein is CASSLGRTGANEKLFF. CDR3 in DNA: TGTGCCAGCAGCTTAGGCCGGACAGGGGCTAATGAAAAACTGTTTTTT.